Detailed here is one TCR beta chain. The antigen remains unidentified. The source of the sample is a study of Ad26.COV2.S vaccination and SARS-CoV-2 variants. Across the study: By the intramuscular route, Ad26.COV2.S was given once, or twice 56 days apart. Study outcomes and limitations: A substantial breadth of spike-specific CD8+ and CD4+ T cell responses after vaccination has been reported.

Noted treatment: some 20 received Ad26.COV2.S at low or high dose, single or two shots; about five received placebo; per-sample allocation not given. Samples came from day 63 after the first vaccine or placebo injection. Profiling relied on immunoSEQ multiplex PCR, and the TCRdb table lists in-frame clones only, not all of them. The sample has 350,000 to 500,000 clones; 90% are singletons. The CDR3 is made up of 14 amino acids. V lost 5 bases, J lost 6 bases, and 7 bases stayed unmatched. Germline CDR1 is SEHNR and CDR2 is FQNEAQ (reference sequence). The chain has TRBV7-9 and TRBJ2-1, with TRBD2 matching over 7 bases. Here the sequenced sample was peripheral blood, taken in a trial of Ad26.COV2.S vaccine versus placebo. This sequence was found in a person aged 18-65 years who received the Ad26.COV2.S COVID-19 vaccine or a placebo. DNA of the CDR3: TGTGCCAGCAGCCCAGCGGGATCAGTCAATGAGCAGTTCTTC. Protein product: CASSPAGSVNEQFF. The full variable domain, rest sourced from reference TRBV7-9 and TRBJ2-1, is DTGVSQNPRHKITKRGQNVTFRCDPISEHNRLYWYRQTLGQGPEFLTYFQNEAQLEKSRLLSDRFSAERPKGSFSTLEIQRTEQGDSAMYLCASSPAGSVNEQFFGPGTRLTVL.